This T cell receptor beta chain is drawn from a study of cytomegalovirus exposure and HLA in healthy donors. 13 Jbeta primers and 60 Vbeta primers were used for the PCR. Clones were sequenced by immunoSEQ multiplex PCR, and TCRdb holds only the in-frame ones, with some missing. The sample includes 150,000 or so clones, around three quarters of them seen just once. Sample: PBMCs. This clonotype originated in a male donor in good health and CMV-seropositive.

The DNA for the CDR3 is TGTGCCAGCAGCCCCACAGGGGGAGACTATGGCTACACCTTC. Translating it yields CASSPTGGDYGYTF. The chain has TRBV16 and TRBJ1-2; 8 nucleotides line up with TRBD1. The CDR3 spans 14 residues. The V gene's germline CDR1 is KGHSY and CDR2 FQNENV. The V segment lost 4 bases and the J segment 3 bases; nucleotides outside the gene matches: 4.